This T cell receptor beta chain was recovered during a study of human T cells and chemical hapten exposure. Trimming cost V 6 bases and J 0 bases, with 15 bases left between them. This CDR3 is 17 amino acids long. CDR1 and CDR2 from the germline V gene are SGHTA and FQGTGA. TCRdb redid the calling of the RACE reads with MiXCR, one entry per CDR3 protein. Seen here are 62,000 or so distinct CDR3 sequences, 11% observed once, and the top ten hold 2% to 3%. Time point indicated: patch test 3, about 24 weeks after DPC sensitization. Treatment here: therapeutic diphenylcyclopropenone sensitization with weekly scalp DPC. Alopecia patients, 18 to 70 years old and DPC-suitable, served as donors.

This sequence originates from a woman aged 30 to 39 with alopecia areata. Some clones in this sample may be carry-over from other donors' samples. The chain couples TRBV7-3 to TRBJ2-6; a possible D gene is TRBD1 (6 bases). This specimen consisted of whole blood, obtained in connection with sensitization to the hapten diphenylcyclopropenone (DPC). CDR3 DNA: TGTGCCAGCAGAGATGGGGGCCGAGGCTCTGGGGCCAACGTCCTGACTTTC. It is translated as CASRDGGRGSGANVLTF.